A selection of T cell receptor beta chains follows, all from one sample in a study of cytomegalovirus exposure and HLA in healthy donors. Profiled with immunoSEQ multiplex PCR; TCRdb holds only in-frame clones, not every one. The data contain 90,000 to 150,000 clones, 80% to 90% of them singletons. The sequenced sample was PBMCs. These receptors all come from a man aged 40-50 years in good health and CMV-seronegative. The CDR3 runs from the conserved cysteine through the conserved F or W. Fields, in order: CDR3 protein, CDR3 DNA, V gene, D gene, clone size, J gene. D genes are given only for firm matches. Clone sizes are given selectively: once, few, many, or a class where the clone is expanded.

CASSSTVNTGELFF,TGTGCCAGCAGCTCCACAGTGAACACCGGGGAGCTGTTTTTT,TRBV11-3,-,-,TRBJ2-2
CASSQLKQGATEAFF,TGTGCCAGCTCACAACTCAAACAGGGGGCCACTGAAGCTTTCTTT,TRBV18,TRBD1,-,TRBJ1-1
CAWRPTGGFQEQYF,TGTGCCTGGAGGCCGACAGGGGGCTTTCAGGAGCAGTACTTC,TRBV30,TRBD1,-,TRBJ2-7
CASSYDRGGYEQYF,TGTGCCAGCAGTTATGACAGGGGGGGCTACGAGCAGTACTTC,TRBV6-5,TRBD1,-,TRBJ2-7
CAISERRDRDYGYTF,TGTGCCATCAGTGAACGGAGGGACAGGGACTATGGCTACACCTTC,TRBV10-3,TRBD1,-,TRBJ1-2
CASARVGQGFYEQYF,TGTGCCAGCGCCCGAGTCGGTCAGGGTTTTTACGAGCAGTACTTC,TRBV5-6,-,-,TRBJ2-7
CASSLDTGYLEQYF,TGTGCCAGCAGCTTGGATACAGGGTATTTGGAGCAGTACTTC,TRBV5-6,-,-,TRBJ2-7
CASSQREDYEQYF,TGTGCCAGCAGCCAAAGGGAGGACTACGAGCAGTACTTC,TRBV4-2,-,few,TRBJ2-7
CASKSQGDYGYTF,TGTGCCAGCAAATCTCAGGGGGACTATGGCTACACCTTC,TRBV27,TRBD1,-,TRBJ1-2
CASSQDPSGNYNEQFF,TGCGCCAGCAGCCAAGATCCTAGCGGGAACTACAATGAGCAGTTCTTC,TRBV4-3,TRBD2,-,TRBJ2-1
CASSERTNNEQFF,TGTGCCAGCAGTGAAAGGACAAACAATGAGCAGTTCTTC,TRBV6-4,-,-,TRBJ2-1
CASSLGDRGLETQYF,TGTGCCAGCAGTTTAGGGGACAGGGGGCTGGAGACCCAGTACTTC,TRBV28,TRBD1,once,TRBJ2-5
CASSPRQSSYEQYF,TGTGCCAGCAGCCCCAGGCAGAGCTCCTACGAGCAGTACTTC,TRBV7-9,-,few,TRBJ2-7
CASSEVGGRGPQHF,TGTGCCAGCAGTGAAGTGGGAGGTCGAGGGCCCCAGCATTTT,TRBV6-1,-,-,TRBJ1-5